The 17 T cell receptor beta chains below come from one sample, sequenced in a study of identifying expanded T cells in peripheral blood. Sequencing was performed with immunoSEQ multiplex PCR; in TCRdb, only in-frame clones are kept and a portion is missing. The table shows about 100,000 clones, with more than 85% occurring only once. Sequencing was carried out using blood. These TCRs come from a person aged 18-70 years in good health.

The CDR3: CASSFPSSGTGTYEQYF. CDR3 nucleotides: TGTGCCAGCAGCTTCCCCTCATCCGGGACAGGGACCTACGAGCAGTACTTC. The chain joins TRBV5-6 to TRBJ2-7; TRBD1 agrees at 9 bases. CDR1 and CDR2 (germline): SGHDT, YYEEEE. The CDR3 has 17 amino acids. V lost 2 bases and J lost 2; bases outside the gene matches: 11.

The chain links TRBV7-2 to TRBJ1-2, with TRBD1 matching over 8 bases. This CDR3 contains 17 residues. Germline V gene lookup returns CDR1 SGHTA and CDR2 FQGNSA. Germline trimming cut 1 base from V and 8 bases from J; bases unmatched to any gene: 15. CDR3 loop: CASSLDPPGGDVRGYTF. Written as DNA, the CDR3 is TGTGCCAGCAGCTTAGATCCCCCAGGGGGCGATGTCCGCGGCTACACCTTC. Full variable domain (outside the CDR3, taken from reference TRBV7-2 and TRBJ1-2): GAGVSQSPSNKVTEKGKDVELRCDPISGHTALYWYRQSLGQGLEFLIYFQGNSAPDKSGLPSDRFSAERTGGSVSTLTIQRTQQEDSAVYLCASSLDPPGGDVRGYTFGSGTRLTVV.

J is TRBJ1-4 and V is TRBV7-9, with 8 bases identical to TRBD1. The CDR3 sequence is 15 residues long. The germline gives CDR1 SEHNR, CDR2 FQNEAQ (reference sequence). After removal of 0 bases from V and 7 bases from J, the junction contained 4 bases not matched to a gene. DNA of the CDR3: TGTGCCAGCAGCTTAGCGCGGACAGGGATTGAAAAACTGTTTTTT. Amino acids: CASSLARTGIEKLFF.

The V gene is TRBV5-1, the J gene TRBJ2-7, with D tentatively TRBD1 or TRBD2 (5 bases each). Trimming took 0 bases from V and 3 from J, leaving 16 bases between them. The CDR3 spans 16 residues. CDR1 SGHRS and CDR2 YFSETQ come from the germline V gene. The CDR3 DNA reads TGCGCCAGCAGCTTGGAAAGCCGGGACGGCCGCTACGAGCAGTACTTC. As protein: CASSLESRDGRYEQYF. Full variable domain (missing parts from reference TRBV5-1 and TRBJ2-7): KAGVTQTPRYLIKTRGQQVTLSCSPISGHRSVSWYQQTPGQGLQFLFEYFSETQRNKGNFPGRFSGRQFSNSRSEMNVSTLELGDSALYLCASSLESRDGRYEQYFGPGTRLTVT.

This clone was seen more than once but under ten times. In DNA, the CDR3 is TGTGCCAGCAGCCCTGGTGGCCAGGGGATCCCCTACGAGCAGTACTTC. The encoded protein is CASSPGGQGIPYEQYF. The gene calls are TRBV7-2 and TRBJ2-7; possibly TRBD1 for D (6 bases). Germline CDR1 reads SGHTA; CDR2 reads FQGNSA. The CDR3 has 16 amino acids. The ends were cut back, 5 bases at V and 2 bases at J, with 19 bases in the middle. Supplemented by reference TRBV7-2 and TRBJ2-7, the full variable domain reads GAGVSQSPSNKVTEKGKDVELRCDPISGHTALYWYRQSLGQGLEFLIYFQGNSAPDKSGLPSDRFSAERTGGSVSTLTIQRTQQEDSAVYLCASSPGGQGIPYEQYFGPGTRLTVT.

The chain has TRBV7-2 and TRBJ2-7; 8 bases align to TRBD1. The CDR3 totals 14 residues. V lost 6 bases, J lost 2 bases, and 6 bases stayed unmatched. Germline CDR1 SGHTA, CDR2 FQGNSA. The CDR3 loop is CASRPGQGPYEQYF. In nucleotides, the CDR3 is TGTGCCAGCAGACCCGGACAGGGCCCCTACGAGCAGTACTTC.

The rearrangement joins TRBV6-6 to TRBJ2-5, with D unresolved. The ends were cut back, 7 bases at V and 9 bases at J, with 21 bases in the middle. This CDR3 is 14 amino acids long. Germline V gene data show CDR1 as MNHNY and CDR2 as SVGAGI (reference sequence). The CDR3 bases are TGTGCCAGCACGCGCCGGCCAGGAGAGCAGGCCCAGTACTTC. It specifies CASTRRPGEQAQYF.

This chain links TRBV30 with TRBJ1-1; a possible D gene is TRBD1 (5 bases). The V end was cut by 5 bases, the J end by 0 bases, with 10 bases between. The germline V gene encodes CDR1 GTSNPN and CDR2 SVGIG (reference sequence). The CDR3 has 13 residues. CDR3 region: CAWGGEMNTEAFF. Here the CDR3 DNA reads TGTGCCTGGGGGGGGGAGATGAACACTGAAGCTTTCTTT.

The chain links TRBV6-1 to TRBJ2-3; D might be TRBD1 or TRBD2, each matching 5 bases. CDR3 length equals 17 residues. Between the trimmed V and J ends, which lost 2 bases and 1 base, there was a span of 16 bases. In germline, CDR1 is MNHNS, CDR2 SASEGT. Here the CDR3 DNA reads TGTGCCAGCAGTGAATGGGGGACCCTGCGAGGCACAGATACGCAGTATTTT. Amino acids: CASSEWGTLRGTDTQYF.

A word on this clone: One end of the junction is discordant with germline, which a read error may explain. This sample includes further DNA sequences coding for the same CDR3. The J gene is TRBJ1-4, the V gene TRBV5-4; 7 bases align to TRBD1. The length of the CDR3 is 14 residues. Per the germline V gene, CDR1 is SGHNT and CDR2 is YYREEE (reference sequence). This CDR3 reads CASSQDTGDEKLFF. DNA for the CDR3: TGCGCCAGCAGCCAGGACACAGGGGACGAAAAACTGTTTTTT.

The chain recombines TRBV7-2 with TRBJ1-4; unclear D gene. Germline V gives CDR1 SGHTA, CDR2 FQGNSA. The CDR3 spans 13 residues. The V end was cut by 1 base, the J end by 11 bases, with 11 bases between. The chain's CDR3 is CASSLGLERKLFF. The CDR3 DNA reads as TGTGCCAGCAGCTTAGGGCTAGAAAGGAAACTGTTTTTT. Together with reference TRBV7-2 and TRBJ1-4, the CDR3 gives the full variable domain: GAGVSQSPSNKVTEKGKDVELRCDPISGHTALYWYRQSLGQGLEFLIYFQGNSAPDKSGLPSDRFSAERTGGSVSTLTIQRTQQEDSAVYLCASSLGLERKLFFGSGTQLSVL.

V gene TRBV5-1 combines with J gene TRBJ1-1; D uncertain. Germline values: CDR1 SGHRS, CDR2 YFSETQ. CDR3 size: 13 residues. The V end lost 0 bases, the J end lost 4 bases, and 7 bases lay between the germline ends. CDR3 region: CASSLEAPTEAFF. CDR3 sequence (DNA): TGCGCCAGCAGCTTGGAGGCTCCCACTGAAGCTTTCTTT. Based on the CDR3 plus reference TRBV5-1 and TRBJ1-1, the full variable domain is KAGVTQTPRYLIKTRGQQVTLSCSPISGHRSVSWYQQTPGQGLQFLFEYFSETQRNKGNFPGRFSGRQFSNSRSEMNVSTLELGDSALYLCASSLEAPTEAFFGQGTRLTVV.

The chain combines TRBV7-9 with TRBJ2-3; 11 bases align to TRBD2. CDR3 length: 17 amino acids. Germline V gene data show CDR1 as SEHNR and CDR2 as FQNEAQ (reference sequence). V was pared by 5 bases and J by 0 bases, with 7 bases of the junction left unmatched. The CDR3 spells CASSPIAGGFSTDTQYF. CDR3 bases: TGTGCCAGCAGCCCAATAGCGGGGGGGTTTAGCACAGATACGCAGTATTTT.

As for this clone: This same CDR3 is encoded by further DNA sequences in the sample. The chain is built from TRBV7-9 and TRBJ2-5, with D possibly called TRBD1 or TRBD2 (6 bases each). The CDR3 is 15 residues long. The germline gives CDR1 SEHNR, CDR2 FQNEAQ (reference sequence). With 0 bases removed from V and 4 bases from J, the gap between germline ends came to 12 bases. CDR3 bases: TGTGCCAGCAGCTTAGCGGGGGGCCGAGGAGAGACCCAGTACTTC. Protein sequence: CASSLAGGRGETQYF.

The CDR3: CASSIGTRTEAFF. CDR3 DNA sequence: TGTGCCAGTAGTATCGGGACGCGCACTGAAGCTTTCTTT. The chain joins TRBV19 to TRBJ1-1, with D perhaps matching TRBD1 (5 bases). Trimming took off 3 bases at V and 4 bases at J, with 9 bases between the two ends. Germline CDR1 is LNHDA and CDR2 is SQIVND (reference sequence). The CDR3 length is 13 residues.

The rearrangement uses TRBV6-1 and TRBJ2-2, with 7 bases identical to TRBD2. The CDR3 spans 14 residues. Germline CDR1 and CDR2: MNHNS and SASEGT. The V segment lost 8 bases and the J segment 2 bases; nucleotides outside the gene matches: 5. CDR3 amino acids: CASGTSDNTGELFF. For the CDR3, the DNA is TGTGCCAGCGGTACTAGCGATAACACCGGGGAGCTGTTTTTT.

This rearrangement joins TRBV25-1 to TRBJ1-5; a possible D gene is TRBD1 (6 bases). Trimming took off 8 bases at V and 0 bases at J, with 11 bases between the two ends. CDR3 length: 14 amino acids. In germline, CDR1 is MGHDK, CDR2 SYGVNS. Here the CDR3 reads CASGGGSSNQPQHF. The CDR3, as DNA: TGTGCCAGCGGAGGGGGGTCTAGCAATCAGCCCCAGCATTTT.